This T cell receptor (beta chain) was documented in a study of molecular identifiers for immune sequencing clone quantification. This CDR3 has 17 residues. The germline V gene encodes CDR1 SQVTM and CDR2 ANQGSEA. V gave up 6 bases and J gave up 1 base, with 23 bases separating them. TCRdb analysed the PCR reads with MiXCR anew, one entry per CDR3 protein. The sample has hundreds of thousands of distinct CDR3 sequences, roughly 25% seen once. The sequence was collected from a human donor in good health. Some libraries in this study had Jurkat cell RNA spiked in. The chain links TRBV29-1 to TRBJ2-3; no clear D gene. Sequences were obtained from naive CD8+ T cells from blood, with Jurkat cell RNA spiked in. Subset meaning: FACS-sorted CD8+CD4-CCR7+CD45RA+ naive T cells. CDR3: CSVAPFGRQLGTDTQYF. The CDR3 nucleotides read TGCAGCGTGGCCCCTTTTGGCAGGCAACTTGGCACAGATACGCAGTATTTT.